These 28 T cell receptor beta chains were sequenced from one sample in a study of blood T cell repertoires in COVID-19. Generated by immunoSEQ multiplex PCR, the TCRdb table keeps only in-frame clones and is missing some. The data hold approximately 88,000 clones, with 75% to 95% observed a single time. Sequencing was carried out using peripheral blood. The receptor source for this set is a woman in her 50s in a cohort sampled during active COVID-19.

The chain combines TRBV3-1 (or the pseudogene TRBV3-2) with TRBJ2-1, with 10 bases identical to TRBD2. In germline, CDR1 is LGHDT, CDR2 YNNKEL (reference sequence). V was clipped by 8 bases and J by 12 bases; unmatched bases: 7. The CDR3 extends over 12 amino acids. This CDR3 is CASCKRGGAQFF. DNA for the CDR3: TGTGCCAGCTGCAAGCGGGGGGGGGCGCAGTTCTTC.

This chain links TRBV10-3 with TRBJ1-1; 8 bases agree with TRBD1. Per the germline V gene, CDR1 is ENHRY and CDR2 is SYGVKD. The CDR3 is 13 residues long. V lost 6 bases and J lost 5; bases outside the gene matches: 5. The chain's CDR3 is CAIRADRETEAFF. CDR3 nucleotide sequence: TGTGCCATCAGGGCGGACAGGGAGACTGAAGCTTTCTTT.

V and J are TRBV12-5 and TRBJ1-6, with unresolved D. V was cut by 1 base and J by 7 bases, with 8 bases left in between. CDR3 length: 14 amino acids. The germline V gene has CDR1 LGHNT and CDR2 FRNRAP. The CDR3: CASGLAPGNSPLHF. Here the CDR3 DNA reads TGTGCTAGTGGTTTGGCACCAGGAAATTCACCCCTCCACTTT. The full variable domain, in which reference TRBV12-5 and TRBJ1-6 provide the parts outside the CDR3, is DARVTQTPRHKVTEMGQEVTMRCQPILGHNTVFWYRQTMMQGLELLAYFRNRAPLDDSGMPKDRFSAEMPDATLATLKIQPSEPRDSAVYFCASGLAPGNSPLHFGNGTRLTVT.

This clone came up a few times. This chain uses TRBV18 with TRBJ1-5; the D gene is possibly TRBD1 (6 bases). Germline CDR1 reads KGHSH; CDR2 reads LQKENI. The V gene lost 3 bases and the J gene lost 0 bases, with 12 bases spanning the gap. The CDR3 is 16 amino acids. CDR3 nucleotide sequence: TGTGCCAGCTCACCTGGACAGAGCCATAGCAATCAGCCCCAGCATTTT. Translation: CASSPGQSHSNQPQHF.

V usage is TRBV19 and J usage is TRBJ1-5, with 7 bases aligning to TRBD1. This CDR3 has 15 residues. Germline V gene sequence: CDR1 LNHDA, CDR2 SQIVND (reference sequence). V lost 5 bases, J lost 2 bases, and 6 bases stayed unmatched. The CDR3 DNA reads TGTGCCAGTAGTGCGGGACAGCTAGGCAATCAGCCCCAGCATTTT. Encoded protein: CASSAGQLGNQPQHF.

The chain recombines TRBV5-6 with TRBJ1-4; the D gene is possibly TRBD1 (6 bases). CDR1 and CDR2 (germline): SGHDT, YYEEEE. The CDR3 runs 15 residues. With 1 base removed from V and 5 bases from J, the gap between germline ends came to 12 bases. The CDR3 is CASSLRAGVNEKLFF. The CDR3 nucleotides read TGTGCCAGCAGCTTGAGGGCAGGGGTAAATGAAAAACTGTTTTTT.

The chain employs TRBV5-5 and TRBJ2-1, with 9 bases aligning to TRBD2. The CDR3 length is 16 residues. Germline V gives CDR1 SGHKS, CDR2 YYEKEE (reference sequence). V shed 3 bases and J 7 bases; nucleotides not matched to a gene: 11. The CDR3 reads CASSSTGTSKSNEQFF. The CDR3 DNA is TGTGCCAGCAGCTCAACCGGGACTAGCAAGTCGAATGAGCAGTTCTTC.

CDR3 DNA sequence: TGTGCCAGCAGCTTAGCGCGGGGGGGAAAGACTGAAGCTTTCTTT. Protein sequence: CASSLARGGKTEAFF. The chain recombines TRBV7-8 with TRBJ1-1; the D gene is possibly TRBD1 (5 bases). V was cut by 0 bases and J by 5 bases, with 13 bases left in between. Germline V CDR1 and CDR2: SGHVS, FQNEAQ. The CDR3 contains 15 residues.

The genes are TRBV7-2 and TRBJ2-6; no reliable D call. CDR1 SGHTA and CDR2 FQGNSA come from the germline V gene. The CDR3 consists of 14 residues. The germline V and J ends were trimmed by 6 bases and 4 bases, with 10 bases remaining between them. CDR3 coding DNA: TGTGCCAGCAGTGAGGATACGGGGGCCAACGTCCTGACTTTC. Translation gives CASSEDTGANVLTF.

The chain recombines TRBV6-5 with TRBJ1-4; possibly TRBD1 for D (5 bases). There are 15 residues in the CDR3. V lost 6 bases and J lost 2, with 13 bases in between. Germline CDR1 and CDR2: MNHEY and SVGAGI. CDR3 sequence reads: CASRTGGATNEKLFF. The CDR3 bases are TGTGCCAGCAGGACGGGTGGGGCGACTAATGAAAAACTGTTTTTT.

This chain links TRBV27 with TRBJ1-2; D is unresolved. The V end lost 6 bases, the J end lost 1 base, and 12 bases lay between the germline ends. This CDR3 has 14 amino acids. Germline loops: CDR1 MNHEY, CDR2 SMNVEV (reference sequence). CDR3 residues: CASRPMGDNYGYTF. CDR3 in DNA: TGTGCCAGCAGGCCCATGGGAGATAACTATGGCTACACCTTC.

This clone was seen a single time. The chain combines TRBV15 with TRBJ2-5; D is ambiguous. Trimming took off 4 bases at V and 0 bases at J, with 3 bases between the two ends. This CDR3 comprises 12 residues. The V gene's germline CDR1 is LNHNV and CDR2 YYDKDF (reference sequence). CDR3 DNA: TGTGCCACCAGCAACTACCAAGAGACCCAGTACTTC. Translation: CATSNYQETQYF. Complete variable domain (other parts from reference TRBV15 and TRBJ2-5): DAMVIQNPRYQVTQFGKPVTLSCSQTLNHNVMYWYQQKSSQAPKLLFHYYDKDFNNEADTPDNFQSRRPNTSFCFLDIRSPGLGDTAMYLCATSNYQETQYFGPGTRLLVL.

In DNA form, the CDR3 reads TGTGCCAGCAGTCCTGGACGTCGGCAGGGATCCAGCACAGATACGCAGTATTTT. Translation: CASSPGRRQGSSTDTQYF. V is TRBV5-6 and J is TRBJ2-3, with D tentatively TRBD1 (5 bases). The CDR3 has 18 amino acids. The germline V gene has CDR1 SGHDT and CDR2 YYEEEE. V was clipped by 5 bases and J by 0 bases, with 22 bases between them. Variable domain in full (rest from reference TRBV5-6 and TRBJ2-3): DAGVTQSPTHLIKTRGQQVTLRCSPKSGHDTVSWYQQALGQGPQFIFQYYEEEERQRGNFPDRFSGHQFPNYSSELNVNALLLGDSALYLCASSPGRRQGSSTDTQYFGPGTRLTVL.

The genes are TRBV3-1 (or the pseudogene TRBV3-2) and TRBJ1-6; D possibly corresponds to TRBD1 (6 bases). Trimming shortened V by 1 base and J by 6 bases, and 7 bases separated the two germline ends. The length of the CDR3 is 14 residues. Germline V lookup: CDR1 LGHDT, CDR2 YNNKEL (reference sequence). The chain's CDR3 is CASSQGQVNSPLHF. The CDR3 DNA reads as TGTGCCAGCAGCCAAGGACAGGTTAATTCACCCCTCCACTTT.

The rearrangement joins TRBV19 to TRBJ2-2; 11 bases are a match to TRBD1. V dropped 7 bases and J dropped 0; count of bases not matched to a gene: 7. The CDR3 is 17 amino acids. The germline V gene encodes CDR1 LNHDA and CDR2 SQIVND (reference sequence). DNA of the CDR3: TGTGCCAGTACCCGTCTGGGACAGGGGGCGAACACCGGGGAGCTGTTTTTT. It encodes CASTRLGQGANTGELFF.

The chain links TRBV28 to TRBJ2-7; weak D call: TRBD2 (6 bases). The V end was cut by 7 bases, the J end by 2 bases, with 12 bases between. The CDR3 consists of 13 residues. The V gene's germline CDR1 is MDHEN and CDR2 SYDVKM. The CDR3 region has the DNA TGTGCCAGCACCACACCGGGGGCCTACGAGCAGTACTTC. It yields the protein CASTTPGAYEQYF.

CDR3 residues: CASSQGEGNTIYF. As DNA, the CDR3 is TGTGCCAGCAGCCAAGGGGAGGGAAACACCATATATTTT. The chain carries TRBV4-2 and TRBJ1-3; D is ambiguous. Per the germline V gene, CDR1 is LGHNA and CDR2 is YNFKEQ. The V end was cut by 1 base, the J end by 4 bases, with 5 bases between. This CDR3 contains 13 residues.

The chain carries TRBV19 and TRBJ1-2; TRBD1 aligns across 7 bases. With 5 bases clipped from V and 0 bases from J, the junction kept 12 bases outside the gene matches. The CDR3 has 17 residues. Germline V gives CDR1 LNHDA, CDR2 SQIVND (reference sequence). DNA for the CDR3: TGTGCCAGTAGTCCTGGGACAGCCTATCCAGCTAACTATGGCTACACCTTC. It yields the protein CASSPGTAYPANYGYTF.

The chain links TRBV27 to TRBJ2-3; possibly TRBD1 for D (6 bases). Germline V gene data show CDR1 as MNHEY and CDR2 as SMNVEV (reference sequence). V dropped 6 bases and J dropped 7 bases, with 17 bases sitting between them. The CDR3 sequence is 14 residues long. The CDR3 loop is CASRRTRGIYTQYF. CDR3 DNA: TGTGCCAGCAGACGAACAAGGGGGATCTATACGCAGTATTTT.

This clone was found a few times. Other DNA sequences in the same sample also yield this CDR3. This sequence joins TRBV27 and TRBJ1-1, with 9 nucleotides matching TRBD1. Germline V lookup: CDR1 MNHEY, CDR2 SMNVEV (reference sequence). V was pared by 3 bases and J by 5 bases, with 4 bases of the junction left unmatched. The CDR3 has 14 amino acids. CDR3 bases: TGTGCCAGCAGTTTTTTGGGACAGGGAACTGAAGCTTTCTTT. Encoded protein: CASSFLGQGTEAFF.

The chain couples TRBV9 to TRBJ2-7; D not resolved. The germline CDR1 and CDR2 sequences are SGDLS and YYNGEE. The CDR3 spans 14 residues. V lost 3 bases, J lost 2 bases, and 12 bases lay in between. The CDR3 coding sequence is TGTGCCAGCAGCGGGGCCGGCAGCACCTACGAGCAGTACTTC. It codes for CASSGAGSTYEQYF.

The V gene is TRBV6-5, the J gene TRBJ1-4, with D possibly TRBD1 on 6 matching bases. Between the trimmed V and J ends, which lost 0 bases and 7 bases, there was a span of 12 bases. This CDR3 has 15 residues. The germline V gene encodes CDR1 MNHEY and CDR2 SVGAGI. This CDR3 reads CASSYSAGEFEKLFF. The CDR3 DNA reads TGTGCCAGCAGTTACTCGGCAGGGGAATTTGAAAAACTGTTTTTT.

The table lists this clone with a few counts. V usage is TRBV4-2 and J usage is TRBJ2-1; 11 bases fit TRBD2. The germline V gene encodes CDR1 LGHNA and CDR2 YNFKEQ. The ends lost 4 bases at V and 10 bases at J; junction bases unmatched: 12. The CDR3 loop spans 16 amino acids. CDR3 sequence (DNA): TGTGCCAGCAGCCCCGAGATAGCGGGGGGGCAGAGGGAGCAGTTCTTC. Encoded protein: CASSPEIAGGQREQFF.

The chain joins TRBV28 to TRBJ1-6, with D unclear. The CDR3 length is 12 residues. Germline V gene lookup returns CDR1 MDHEN and CDR2 SYDVKM. Deletions cut 10 bases from V and 6 bases from J, with 10 bases between. The CDR3 bases are TGTGCCATCCGACGGGGTAATTCACCCCTCCACTTT. This translates into CAIRRGNSPLHF. Drawing the rest from reference TRBV28 and TRBJ1-6, the complete variable domain is DVKVTQSSRYLVKRTGEKVFLECVQDMDHENMFWYRQDPGLGLRLIYFSYDVKMKEKGDIPEGYSVSREKKERFSLILESASTNQTSMYLCAIRRGNSPLHFGNGTRLTVT.

V usage is TRBV19 and J usage is TRBJ1-2; a weak D match, TRBD1 (5 bases). This CDR3 comprises 14 residues. Germline values: CDR1 LNHDA, CDR2 SQIVND (reference sequence). Trimming stripped 3 bases from V and 7 bases from J, with 15 bases between. This CDR3 is CASSIPDTFGGYTF. In nucleotides, the CDR3 is TGTGCCAGTAGTATCCCGGACACTTTCGGTGGCTACACCTTC.

J is TRBJ2-1 and V is TRBV4-1; a weak D match, TRBD2 (6 bases). The ends were cut back, 4 bases at V and 12 bases at J, with 19 bases in the middle. The CDR3 contains 14 residues. Per the germline V gene, CDR1 is MGHRA and CDR2 is YSYEKL. DNA for the CDR3: TGCGCCAGCAGCCCTGGGACTGGGGTGAGGAGGCAGTTCTTC. Protein: CASSPGTGVRRQFF.

Only one count was recorded for this clone. The genes are TRBV2 and TRBJ2-2; TRBD1 matches at 7 bases. CDR1 is SNHLY, CDR2 FYNNEI, per germline. This CDR3 is built from 13 residues. V lost 6 bases to trimming and J lost 7 bases; unmatched junction nucleotides: 5. Written as DNA, the CDR3 is TGTGCCAGCAGCAATCAGGGGGTCGGGGAGCTGTTTTTT. Translating it yields CASSNQGVGELFF.

The chain links TRBV6-1 to TRBJ2-3; D might be TRBD2 (5 bases). This CDR3 spans 13 amino acids. Germline lookup yields CDR1 MNHNS and CDR2 SASEGT. V was cut by 3 bases and J by 7 bases, with 11 bases left in between. Here the CDR3 reads CASSEVSAYTQYF. The CDR3, as DNA: TGTGCCAGCAGTGAGGTTAGCGCATATACGCAGTATTTT.